These T cell receptor beta chains were read from a single sample in a study of cytomegalovirus exposure and HLA in healthy donors. The protocol was immunoSEQ multiplex PCR, while the TCRdb copy is restricted to in-frame clones and leaves out a portion. The table has about 110,000 clones, about an eighth seen once. The sample consisted of PBMCs. These receptor sequences come from a man aged 40-49 years in good health and CMV-seropositive. Each CDR3 is given without its conserved first and last residue. D genes are given only for firm matches.

>NA|TRBV5-1|TRBJ2-3
ASSLGAFPDTQY
>TRBD1|TRBV27|TRBJ2-7
ASSNHQGVRLYEQY
>NA|TRBV6-5|TRBJ1-1
ASSYPPPQNTEAF
>TRBD2|TRBV5-1|TRBJ2-5
ASSLGLAGGFQETQY
>NA|TRBV5-1|TRBJ1-3
ASSSRPIGSSGNTIY
>NA|TRBV13|TRBJ2-7
ASSPNSYEQY
>NA|TRBV5-1|TRBJ2-3
ASSYGKGQGNTQY
>NA|TRBV10-3|TRBJ1-1
AISADTEAF
>TRBD1|TRBV6-5|TRBJ1-3
ASRRDSSSGNTIY
>NA|TRBV7-6|TRBJ1-1
ASSSQGNTEAF
>NA|TRBV19|TRBJ2-7
ASSITGDSRYEQY
>NA|TRBV5-1|TRBJ2-1
ASTPGGGYEQF
>NA|TRBV29-1|TRBJ2-1
SVVLAAEQF
>TRBD2|TRBV18|TRBJ2-1
ASSPIAGRTHEQF
>NA|TRBV4-2|TRBJ1-2
ASSQAGNYGYT
>TRBD2|TRBV10-3|TRBJ2-7
AIGLGGGYEQY
>NA|TRBV30|TRBJ2-3
AWSRAVDTQY
>TRBD2|TRBV5-1|TRBJ2-7
ASSSGLSGGVIYEQY
>TRBD2|TRBV4-1|TRBJ2-7
ASSQDPSGVFQY
>NA|TRBV10-1|TRBJ2-2
ASSESRTANTGELF
>NA|TRBV5-6|TRBJ2-7
ASSLGDYRYEQY
>TRBD1|TRBV4-1|TRBJ2-7
ASSQTGTGPNYMY
>NA|TRBV5-4|TRBJ2-5
ASSLGQIQETQY
>NA|TRBV10-2|TRBJ2-3
ASSETPDADTQY